This T cell receptor (beta chain) stems from a study of T cells in localized non-small cell lung cancer. Study-level findings and limits: Adjacent lung had a median roughly 50 of the 100 largest tumor clones. Uninvolved adjacent lung showed peak T cell clonality, exceeding tumor. Increased T cell density in blood showed an association with longer overall survival.

A few counts support this clone. Its antigen remains unidentified. Generated by immunoSEQ multiplex PCR, the TCRdb table keeps only in-frame clones and is missing some. Among 30,000 or so clones listed, 92% were seen once. After removal of 5 bases from V and 1 base from J, the junction contained 1 base not matched to a gene. This CDR3 spans 15 amino acids. Germline V CDR1 and CDR2: MNHNS, SASEGT. The sample in question was peripheral blood mononuclear cells, obtained before any cancer treatment. This clonotype originated in a woman aged 35 to 69 with stage III lung adenocarcinoma. This chain connects TRBV6-1 to TRBJ2-6; 8 bases fit TRBD1. CDR3 bases: TGTGCCAGCAGTCAGGGGGCTTCTGGGGCCAACGTCCTGACTTTC. Amino acid sequence: CASSQGASGANVLTF.